Presented here are 2 T cell receptor beta chains from one specimen sequenced in a study of shared clonotypes between healthy human individuals. Using immunoSEQ multiplex PCR, the repertoire was profiled, and TCRdb retains in-frame clones only, with some absent. The repertoire holds around 980,000 clones, approximately 80% seen once, with 0.5% to 0.65% in the top ten. Sequences were obtained from memory CD4+ T cells from PBMCs. Subset specified: CD45RA-negative fraction. Every receptor here comes from a man younger than 30 in good health. Some clones in this sample may be carry-over from other donors' samples.

The J gene is TRBJ1-5, the V gene TRBV2; D is uncertain. Trimming removed 5 bases from V and 5 bases from J, with 10 bases in between. Germline loops: CDR1 SNHLY, CDR2 FYNNEI. This CDR3 comprises 13 residues. CDR3 residues: CASSLDRDQPQHF. In DNA form, the CDR3 reads TGTGCCAGCAGTCTTGACCGAGATCAGCCCCAGCATTTT.

The V and J genes are TRBV10-3 and TRBJ2-1; TRBD2 matches 7 bases. Germline values: CDR1 ENHRY, CDR2 SYGVKD. The CDR3 covers 16 residues. V lost 8 bases and J lost 6; bases outside the gene matches: 16. CDR3 sequence: CAILGEGLSFSNEQFF. The CDR3 DNA follows: TGTGCCATCCTCGGGGAGGGACTCTCTTTTTCCAATGAGCAGTTCTTC.